The entry that follows covers one T cell receptor beta chain sequence. Its specificity is not known. Healthy donors of bone marrow made up the group. The primer mix had 60 Vbeta and 13 Jbeta primers. Here immunoSEQ multiplex PCR was the method, and the copy in TCRdb shows in-frame clones only, minus some. The data contain 150,000 to 200,000 clones, nearly 80% of them singletons. The sample comes from a study of cytomegalovirus exposure and HLA in healthy donors. About the research overall: From donors who were HLA-typed, an early data release held 70 million to 90 million unique TCRs.

The germline V gene has CDR1 SGHKS and CDR2 YYEKEE (reference sequence). With V trimmed by 0 bases and J by 8 bases, 10 bases remained unmatched. The CDR3 runs to 15 residues. Study-level points and caveats: The authors confirmed in vitro that three CMV-associated chains were specific for CMV antigens.

The chain recombines TRBV5-5 with TRBJ1-1, with 7 bases that match TRBD1. The source is a woman aged 40 to 49 in good health and CMV-seronegative. What was sequenced was PBMCs. The CDR3 DNA reads as TGTGCCAGCAGCTTGGTTTACGGGACAGCGTGGGAAGCTTTCTTT. This translates into CASSLVYGTAWEAFF.